Following are 31 T cell receptor beta chains from one sample sequenced in a study of blood T cell repertoires in COVID-19. Profiling relied on immunoSEQ multiplex PCR, and the TCRdb table lists in-frame clones only, not all of them. The sample gives about 250,000 clones, 89% of which show up once; 3.5% to 5% is in the top ten. Sequencing was carried out using peripheral blood. These TCRs come from a woman between 40 and 50 years old who had recovered from COVID-19.

The CDR3 spells CASSNPGQGAPDTQYF. CDR3 in DNA: TGTGCCAGCAGCAACCCGGGACAGGGGGCCCCAGATACGCAGTATTTT. The chain links TRBV3-1 (or the pseudogene TRBV3-2) to TRBJ2-3; TRBD1 matches 12 bases. Germline loops: CDR1 LGHDT, CDR2 YNNKEL (reference sequence). The CDR3 consists of 16 residues. V dropped 5 bases and J dropped 4; count of bases not matched to a gene: 7.

This clone was seen only a few times. The chain has TRBV7-3 and TRBJ1-1, with TRBD1 as a possible D gene (6 bases). The CDR3 contains 14 residues. Trimming took 5 bases from V and 3 from J, leaving 13 bases between them. Germline assignment: CDR1 SGHTA and CDR2 FQGTGA. The CDR3 DNA reads as TGTGCCAGCAGCGTGACAGGTTGGGACACTGAAGCTTTCTTT. Translated, it gives CASSVTGWDTEAFF.

This chain joins TRBV7-2 and TRBJ1-2, with D possibly being TRBD1 (5 bases). V shed 1 base and J shed 0 bases, with 15 bases lying between them. The CDR3 consists of 17 residues. CDR1 and CDR2 (germline): SGHTA, FQGNSA. The CDR3 DNA reads as TGTGCCAGCAGCTTAGGGTCTCAGGGATTTACTAACTATGGCTACACCTTC. Amino acid sequence: CASSLGSQGFTNYGYTF.

This clone was counted ten times or more. The chain links TRBV6-5 to TRBJ1-5, with D possibly matching TRBD1 (5 bases). The germline V gene has CDR1 MNHEY and CDR2 SVGAGI. The CDR3 length is 16 residues. V was shortened by 4 bases and J by 0 bases, with 13 bases between the two germline ends. CDR3 residues: CASSSSGGFSNQPQHF. DNA for the CDR3: TGTGCCAGCAGTTCGTCCGGGGGGTTTAGCAATCAGCCCCAGCATTTT.

This clone was seen just once. The chain links TRBV5-1 to TRBJ1-3, with a tentative D call TRBD1 (6 bases). Germline V CDR1 and CDR2: SGHRS, YFSETQ. V gave up 0 bases and J gave up 4 bases, with 14 bases separating them. The CDR3 extends over 16 amino acids. The CDR3 DNA reads TGCGCCAGCAGCTTGGGTATTGGGGGCTCCGGAAACACCATATATTTT. It codes for CASSLGIGGSGNTIYF.

CDR3 sequence reads: CASSEQTGGQETQYF. The CDR3, as DNA: TGTGCCAGCAGTGAACAGACAGGGGGACAAGAGACCCAGTACTTC. The chain combines TRBV2 with TRBJ2-5, with 9 positions matching TRBD1. V was clipped by 2 bases and J by 2 bases; unmatched bases: 3. This CDR3 spans 15 amino acids. Germline V gene lookup returns CDR1 SNHLY and CDR2 FYNNEI.

V is TRBV6-5 and J is TRBJ2-3; no firm D call. This CDR3 is built from 15 residues. Germline CDR1 MNHEY, CDR2 SVGAGI. V lost 6 bases to trimming and J lost 2 bases, with 15 bases between them. The CDR3 reads CASRRQATHTDTQYF. CDR3 DNA: TGTGCCAGCAGACGGCAGGCGACCCACACAGATACGCAGTATTTT.

This chain joins TRBV11-2 and TRBJ2-4; 11 bases are shared with TRBD1. CDR3 length equals 15 residues. Germline V gene sequence: CDR1 SGHAT, CDR2 FQNNGV. Trimming cost V 6 bases and J 12 bases; bases outside gene matches: 13. The CDR3 region has the DNA TGTGCCAGCAGAAGGACAGGGGGCCCTGTACAGGGTCAGTACTTC. This codes for CASRRTGGPVQGQYF.

The chain couples TRBV5-5 to TRBJ2-3, with 10 bases that match TRBD1. The CDR3 is 16 amino acids. After removal of 4 bases from V and 2 bases from J, the junction contained 7 bases not matched to a gene. Germline V gene lookup returns CDR1 SGHKS and CDR2 YYEKEE (reference sequence). The CDR3 sequence is CASSPDRGSNTDTQYF. As DNA, the CDR3 is TGTGCCAGCAGCCCGGACAGGGGGTCTAACACAGATACGCAGTATTTT.

This rearrangement joins TRBV7-9 to TRBJ1-2; D is ambiguous. Trimming shortened V by 5 bases and J by 5 bases, and 15 bases separated the two germline ends. The germline gives CDR1 SEHNR, CDR2 FQNEAQ (reference sequence). The CDR3 loop spans 14 amino acids. In nucleotides, the CDR3 is TGTGCCAGCAGCCCCCGGCCAGGCGGGTATGGCTACACCTTC. Translated: CASSPRPGGYGYTF.

This chain uses TRBV4-1 with TRBJ2-3, with 7 bases lining up with TRBD2. Germline-derived CDR1 and CDR2 are MGHRA and YSYEKL. This CDR3 is 16 amino acids long. With V trimmed by 0 bases and J by 3 bases, 6 bases remained unmatched. CDR3 amino acids: CASSQEGGGLTDTQYF. The CDR3, as DNA: TGCGCCAGCAGCCAAGAGGGGGGGGGATTAACAGATACGCAGTATTTT.

The gene calls are TRBV3-1 (or the pseudogene TRBV3-2) and TRBJ1-5, with 11 bases aligning to TRBD1. Germline trimming cut 4 bases from V and 6 bases from J; bases unmatched to any gene: 5. This CDR3 contains 15 residues. Germline CDR1 is LGHDT and CDR2 is YNNKEL (reference sequence). The CDR3 nucleotides read TGTGCCAGCAGCCCCCACGGGACAGGGGGTCAGCCCCAGCATTTT. It codes for CASSPHGTGGQPQHF.

V usage is TRBV6-2 or TRBV6-3 and J usage is TRBJ2-3; the D gene is possibly TRBD1 (5 bases). Trimming cost V 0 bases and J 4 bases, with 20 bases left between them. CDR3 length: 18 amino acids. The germline CDR1 and CDR2 sequences are MNHEY and SVGEGT. The CDR3 region is CASSYSLLVGRVADTQYF. As DNA, the CDR3 is TGTGCCAGCAGTTACTCGCTATTAGTTGGCAGGGTCGCAGATACGCAGTATTTT.

The V gene is TRBV7-2, the J gene TRBJ1-2; 8 nucleotides agree with TRBD1. Trimming cost V 4 bases and J 4 bases; bases outside gene matches: 5. CDR3 length: 14 amino acids. Per the germline V gene, CDR1 is SGHTA and CDR2 is FQGNSA. CDR3 amino acids: CASSYQGAIYGYTF. CDR3 DNA: TGTGCCAGCAGCTACCAGGGGGCGATCTATGGCTACACCTTC.

Only one count was recorded for this clone. Other DNA sequences within the sample encode an identical CDR3. The chain recombines TRBV5-1 with TRBJ1-1; D uncertain. The CDR3 covers 15 residues. V shed 4 bases and J shed 1 base, with 14 bases lying between them. Germline V CDR1 and CDR2: SGHRS, YFSETQ. CDR3 nucleotides: TGCGCCAGCAGCCAAGAGACGGGGTCGAACACTGAAGCTTTCTTT. It yields the protein CASSQETGSNTEAFF.

This chain joins TRBV30 and TRBJ1-5; no clear D gene. This CDR3 spans 12 amino acids. Deletions cut 0 bases from V and 4 bases from J, with 4 bases between. CDR1 GTSNPN and CDR2 SVGIG come from the germline V gene (reference sequence). The CDR3 region has the DNA TGTGCCTGGAGTGTACAGAATCAGCCCCAGCATTTT. Its protein product is CAWSVQNQPQHF.

The J gene is TRBJ2-1, the V gene TRBV9, with D perhaps matching TRBD2 (5 bases). CDR1 is SGDLS, CDR2 YYNGEE, per germline. V was cut by 4 bases and J by 2 bases, with 10 bases left in between. The CDR3 runs 14 residues. The CDR3 DNA sequence: TGTGCCAGCAGCCTCGGAGGACCCTACAATGAGCAGTTCTTC. It translates to CASSLGGPYNEQFF.

The rearrangement uses TRBV5-1 and TRBJ2-1; D is perhaps TRBD1 (6 bases). The CDR3 has 12 amino acids. The germline V gene encodes CDR1 SGHRS and CDR2 YFSETQ. V lost 4 bases and J lost 9, with 11 bases in between. CDR3 nucleotide sequence: TGCGCCAGCAGCCTGGACAGTGTTGAGCAGTTCTTC. It translates to CASSLDSVEQFF.

This chain links TRBV24-1 with TRBJ2-5; 7 nucleotides line up with TRBD2. Germline V CDR1 and CDR2: KGHDR, SFDVKD. The CDR3 covers 14 residues. Unmatched junction bases numbered 7, after V lost 5 bases and J lost 5 bases. CDR3 coding DNA: TGTGCCACCAGTGGTTATAGGGAGGGGGAGACCCAGTACTTC. Residues: CATSGYREGETQYF.

The chain recombines TRBV9 with TRBJ1-5, with unresolved D. From germline, CDR1 is SGDLS and CDR2 YYNGEE. The CDR3 runs to 14 residues. Trimming removed 3 bases at V and 0 bases at J, with 7 bases between. The CDR3 region is CASSAEDSNQPQHF. The CDR3 DNA sequence: TGTGCCAGCAGCGCAGAAGATAGCAATCAGCCCCAGCATTTT.

The rearrangement uses TRBV4-2 and TRBJ1-1; D unresolved. V was pared by 1 base and J by 7 bases, with 10 bases between. The CDR3 extends over 13 amino acids. Germline CDR1 and CDR2: LGHNA and YNFKEQ. The CDR3 sequence: CASSQGGFGEAFF. The CDR3 bases are TGTGCCAGCAGCCAAGGAGGTTTTGGTGAAGCTTTCTTT.

The chain combines TRBV11-1 with TRBJ1-1; D is unclear. V gave up 5 bases and J gave up 11 bases, with 15 bases separating them. CDR3 size: 12 residues. The V gene's germline CDR1 is SGHAT and CDR2 FQDESV (reference sequence). As DNA, the CDR3 is TGTGCCAGCAGCGAGACTCCGGGTGGTGCTTTCTTT. Encoded protein: CASSETPGGAFF.

The chain uses TRBV7-9 and TRBJ2-7, with unresolved D. Germline V gene data show CDR1 as SEHNR and CDR2 as FQNEAQ (reference sequence). The CDR3 length is 12 residues. Trimming pared 1 base from V and 9 bases from J, leaving 10 bases between. CDR3 in amino acids: CASSLDGWRQYF. The CDR3 DNA is TGTGCCAGCAGCTTAGACGGGTGGAGGCAGTACTTC.

The chain links TRBV9 to TRBJ2-2; D is unresolved. The germline V gene has CDR1 SGDLS and CDR2 YYNGEE. The CDR3 contains 14 residues. The ends were cut back, 3 bases at V and 0 bases at J, with 6 bases in the middle. CDR3 in amino acids: CASSALPNTGELFF. CDR3 nucleotide sequence: TGTGCCAGCAGCGCCCTCCCGAACACCGGGGAGCTGTTTTTT.

The chain is built from TRBV7-2 and TRBJ1-3, with D hard to call. V lost 5 bases to trimming and J lost 9 bases, with 11 bases between them. CDR1 is SGHTA and CDR2 is FQGNSA in the germline V gene. The CDR3 runs 12 residues. The CDR3 sequence is CASSETIGTIYF. As DNA, the CDR3 is TGTGCCAGCAGCGAGACTATAGGCACCATATATTTT.

The chain joins TRBV3-1 (or the pseudogene TRBV3-2) to TRBJ2-3, with 11 bases lining up with TRBD2. The CDR3 loop spans 15 amino acids. Unmatched junction bases numbered 5, after V lost 5 bases and J lost 4 bases. In germline, CDR1 is LGHDT, CDR2 YNNKEL (reference sequence). The CDR3 DNA follows: TGTGCCAGCAGCACGACTAGCGGGGCGGCAGATACGCAGTATTTT. This translates into CASSTTSGAADTQYF.

V and J are TRBV18 and TRBJ2-7, with 8 positions matching TRBD1. This CDR3 comprises 14 residues. The V segment lost 6 bases and the J segment 3 bases; nucleotides outside the gene matches: 7. Germline lookup yields CDR1 KGHSH and CDR2 LQKENI. This CDR3 is CASSRGTGLYEQYF. DNA of the CDR3: TGTGCCAGCTCCCGGGGGACAGGTCTCTACGAGCAGTACTTC.

The chain links TRBV20-1 to TRBJ2-1; 8 nucleotides agree with TRBD2. This CDR3 is built from 15 residues. With 3 bases clipped from V and 7 bases from J, the junction kept 11 bases outside the gene matches. CDR1 is DFQATT, CDR2 SNEGSKA, per germline (reference sequence). The DNA for the CDR3 is TGCAGTGCTAGTGGGGTGACCGGGGGGGTTAATGAGCAGTTCTTC. Amino acids: CSASGVTGGVNEQFF.

The rearrangement links TRBV7-9 to TRBJ2-2; D might be TRBD2 (6 bases). V was trimmed by 9 bases and J by 5 bases, leaving 22 bases between them. From germline, CDR1 is SEHNR and CDR2 FQNEAQ (reference sequence). The CDR3 is made up of 16 amino acids. The CDR3 loop reads CARDFSPGLSTGELFF. In DNA, the CDR3 is TGTGCCAGGGACTTCAGCCCGGGACTCTCGACCGGGGAGCTGTTTTTT. The full variable domain, rest sourced from reference TRBV7-9 and TRBJ2-2, is DTGVSQNPRHKITKRGQNVTFRCDPISEHNRLYWYRQTLGQGPEFLTYFQNEAQLEKSRLLSDRFSAERPKGSFSTLEIQRTEQGDSAMYLCARDFSPGLSTGELFFGEGSRLTVL.

The chain employs TRBV9 and TRBJ1-1, with D possibly being TRBD1 (5 bases). This CDR3 comprises 14 residues. Between the trimmed V and J ends, which lost 3 bases and 0 bases, there was a span of 9 bases. CDR1 and CDR2 (germline): SGDLS, YYNGEE. For the CDR3, the DNA is TGTGCCAGCAGCGCACAGGAGATGAACACTGAAGCTTTCTTT. Residues: CASSAQEMNTEAFF. The full variable domain, completed using reference TRBV9 and TRBJ1-1, is DSGVTQTPKHLITATGQRVTLRCSPRSGDLSVYWYQQSLDQGLQFLIQYYNGEERAKGNILERFSAQQFPDLHSELNLSSLELGDSALYFCASSAQEMNTEAFFGQGTRLTVV.

V and J are TRBV10-2 and TRBJ1-2; D possibly corresponds to TRBD1 (6 bases). CDR1 is WSHSY and CDR2 is SAAADI in the germline V gene. The CDR3 has 14 residues. The germline V and J ends were trimmed by 3 bases and 8 bases, with 16 bases remaining between them. This CDR3 reads CASSEQGVTLGYTF. As DNA, the CDR3 is TGCGCCAGCAGTGAACAGGGTGTGACGTTGGGCTACACCTTC.